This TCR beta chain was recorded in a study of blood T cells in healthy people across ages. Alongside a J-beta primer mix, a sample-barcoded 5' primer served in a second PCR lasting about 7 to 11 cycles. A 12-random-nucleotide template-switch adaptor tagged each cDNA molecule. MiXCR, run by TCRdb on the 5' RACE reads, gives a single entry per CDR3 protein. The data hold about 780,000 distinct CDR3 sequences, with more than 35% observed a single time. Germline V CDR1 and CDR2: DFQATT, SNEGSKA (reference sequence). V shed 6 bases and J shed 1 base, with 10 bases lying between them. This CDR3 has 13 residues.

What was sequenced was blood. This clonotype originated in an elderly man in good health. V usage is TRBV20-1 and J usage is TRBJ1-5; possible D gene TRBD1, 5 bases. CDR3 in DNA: TGCAGTGCCTTGGGGGAAAGCAATCAGCCCCAGCATTTT. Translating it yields CSALGESNQPQHF.